This record looks at one TCR beta chain sequence and its context. The data derive from a study of OX40 agonist ivuxolimab in advanced cancers. Study overall: In this cohort, patients received ivuxolimab, an agonistic anti-OX40 (CD134) antibody. Dose-escalation patients had hepatocellular carcinoma, melanoma, renal cell or head and neck cancer.

The ends were cut back, 5 bases at V and 4 bases at J, with 15 bases in the middle. Germline CDR1 reads KGHSH; CDR2 reads LQKENI. The CDR3 has 15 amino acids. Profiling relied on immunoSEQ multiplex PCR, and the TCRdb table lists in-frame clones only, not all of them. The data hold about 51,000 clones, with about 80% observed a single time. Patients were ineligible given autoimmune disease history or systemic immunosuppression. This receptor was obtained from an adult with an advanced solid tumor such as melanoma, head and neck, liver or kidney cancer. The chain has TRBV18 and TRBJ2-1; unclear D gene. The specimen comprised CD4+ or CD8+ T cells sorted from blood, sampled in a trial of the OX40 agonist ivuxolimab. CDR3 in amino acids: CASSATMGGYNEQFF. CDR3 coding DNA: TGTGCCAGCTCAGCCACTATGGGTGGTTACAATGAGCAGTTCTTC.